Each of the 20 T cell receptor beta chains below was sequenced from the same sample in a study of T cell responses to AZD1222 COVID-19 vaccine. Sequencing used immunoSEQ multiplex PCR; TCRdb keeps in-frame clones, though not all of them. The data contain 130,000 or so clones, around 92% of them singletons. Sequences were derived from peripheral blood, sampled 28 days after the second AZD1222 dose. These receptors were taken from an adult who received the AZD1222 COVID-19 vaccine.

The chain has TRBV10-3 and TRBJ1-2; perhaps TRBD1 as D (6 bases). V was cut by 6 bases and J by 3 bases, with 8 bases left in between. The CDR3 consists of 12 residues. CDR1 and CDR2 (germline): ENHRY, SYGVKD. The CDR3 DNA reads TGTGCCATCAGGGACAGTTACTATGGCTACACCTTC. Residues: CAIRDSYYGYTF.

This clone was counted between two and nine times. V is TRBV3-1 (or the pseudogene TRBV3-2) and J is TRBJ1-5, with a weak D call TRBD1 (6 bases). Germline V lookup: CDR1 LGHDT, CDR2 YNNKEL (reference sequence). This CDR3 is built from 14 residues. V lost 5 bases, J lost 3 bases, and 11 bases lay in between. The CDR3 region has the DNA TGTGCCAGCAGCTCAAACAGGGCCAATCAGCCCCAGCATTTT. It translates to CASSSNRANQPQHF.

The chain links TRBV18 to TRBJ2-1; unclear D gene. The length of the CDR3 is 13 residues. Trimming removed 0 bases at V and 5 bases at J, with 5 bases between. Germline V lookup: CDR1 KGHSH, CDR2 LQKENI. The DNA for the CDR3 is TGTGCCAGCTCACCACCAGGAGACAATGAGCAGTTCTTC. Translating gives CASSPPGDNEQFF.

V usage is TRBV5-1 and J usage is TRBJ2-5; maybe TRBD1 (6 bases). V was clipped by 0 bases and J by 1 base, with 7 bases between them. Looked up from germline, CDR1 is SGHRS and CDR2 is YFSETQ. This CDR3 comprises 14 residues. In nucleotides, the CDR3 is TGCGCCAGCAGCTTGGGGACAGTCCAAGAGACCCAGTACTTC. Encoded protein: CASSLGTVQETQYF.

The rearrangement links TRBV7-3 to TRBJ2-7; D is perhaps TRBD2 (5 bases). CDR1 is SGHTA and CDR2 is FQGTGA in the germline V gene. Trimming left V 2 bases short and J 5 bases short, with 13 bases between. The CDR3 length is 14 residues. The CDR3 region is CASSLQGGGHEQYF. CDR3 nucleotides: TGTGCCAGCAGCTTACAAGGAGGCGGCCACGAGCAGTACTTC.

For this clone: Other DNA variants within this sample encode the same CDR3. The chain employs TRBV7-2 and TRBJ1-2; D gene ambiguous. The CDR3 length is 13 residues. CDR1 and CDR2 from the germline V gene are SGHTA and FQGNSA. V was pared by 3 bases and J by 1 base, with 6 bases between. The CDR3 coding sequence is TGTGCCAGCAGCTTGGACGGTAACTATGGCTACACCTTC. Encoded protein: CASSLDGNYGYTF. Full variable domain (missing parts from reference TRBV7-2 and TRBJ1-2): GAGVSQSPSNKVTEKGKDVELRCDPISGHTALYWYRQSLGQGLEFLIYFQGNSAPDKSGLPSDRFSAERTGGSVSTLTIQRTQQEDSAVYLCASSLDGNYGYTFGSGTRLTVV.

The count of this clone is one. The CDR3 spells CASSQDETFGGYTF. The CDR3 DNA reads TGCGCCAGCAGCCAAGATGAAACTTTCGGGGGCTACACCTTC. This chain connects TRBV4-1 to TRBJ1-2; no clear D. The germline V gene has CDR1 MGHRA and CDR2 YSYEKL. Between the trimmed V and J ends, which lost 0 bases and 8 bases, there was a span of 13 bases. There are 14 residues in the CDR3.

This chain joins TRBV6-1 and TRBJ1-5; no firm D call. With 3 bases removed from V and 5 bases from J, the gap between germline ends came to 11 bases. Germline V lookup: CDR1 MNHNS, CDR2 SASEGT. This CDR3 is built from 14 residues. CDR3 coding DNA: TGTGCCAGCAGTGATTCAGATGTTTATCAGCCCCAGCATTTT. Its translation is CASSDSDVYQPQHF.

Notes on this clone: One end of the junction fails to match germline, which may point to a read error. This chain uses TRBV7-7 with TRBJ1-4; 7 nucleotides line up with TRBD1. Per germline, CDR1 SSHAT and CDR2 FNYEAQ (reference sequence). The CDR3 has 13 amino acids. The CDR3 DNA is TGTGCTAGCAGCCAGAACAGGGGAGAAAAACTGTTTTTT. Translation gives CASSQNRGEKLFF.

The genes are TRBV15 and TRBJ1-1, with D unresolved. This CDR3 spans 15 amino acids. Germline CDR1 LNHNV, CDR2 YYDKDF (reference sequence). Trimming removed 0 bases at V and 0 bases at J, with 8 bases between. CDR3 amino acids: CATSREVGLNTEAFF. DNA for the CDR3: TGTGCCACCAGCAGAGAGGTAGGACTGAACACTGAAGCTTTCTTT.

The rearrangement uses TRBV6-4 and TRBJ2-3; TRBD2 aligns across 7 bases. The CDR3 length is 14 residues. CDR1 and CDR2 from the germline V gene are MRHNA and SNTAGT. Trimming at V came to 5 bases and at J to 2 bases, leaving 4 bases not matched to a gene. The CDR3 sequence: CASSPGGNTDTQYF. CDR3 sequence (DNA): TGTGCCAGCAGTCCCGGGGGGAACACAGATACGCAGTATTTT.

The chain recombines TRBV11-2 with TRBJ1-3, with 8 bases aligning to TRBD1. The CDR3 totals 16 residues. CDR1 SGHAT and CDR2 FQNNGV come from the germline V gene. Germline trimming cut 1 base from V and 2 bases from J; bases unmatched to any gene: 4. The DNA for the CDR3 is TGTGCCAGCAGCTTAGTGTGGGGACAGGCTGGAAACACCATATATTTT. Translated: CASSLVWGQAGNTIYF.

The gene calls are TRBV28 and TRBJ1-5; no definite D call. The ends were cut back, 7 bases at V and 0 bases at J, with 7 bases in the middle. The CDR3 loop spans 13 amino acids. CDR1 and CDR2 from the germline V gene are MDHEN and SYDVKM. The CDR3 here is CASTPDSNQPQHF. The CDR3 DNA follows: TGTGCCAGCACCCCAGATAGCAATCAGCCCCAGCATTTT.

The J gene is TRBJ2-5, the V gene TRBV29-1, with D perhaps matching TRBD1 or TRBD2 (5 bases each). V lost 4 bases and J lost 1, with 7 bases in between. In germline, CDR1 is SQVTM, CDR2 ANQGSEA. CDR3 length equals 12 residues. The CDR3 coding sequence is TGCAGCGTTGGGGACGCCCAAGAGACCCAGTACTTC. Encoded protein: CSVGDAQETQYF.

The chain has TRBV19 and TRBJ1-6; 9 nucleotides align to TRBD1. Germline V gene lookup returns CDR1 LNHDA and CDR2 SQIVND (reference sequence). The CDR3 is 13 amino acids. V lost 9 bases and J lost 7; bases outside the gene matches: 4. The CDR3 bases are TGTGCCAGCGGGACAGGGCAGAATTCACCCCTCCACTTT. Protein sequence: CASGTGQNSPLHF.

The CDR3 nucleotides read TGTGCCAGCAGCCTCCAGGGACAGGGGACCTCTGGGGCCAACGTCCTGACTTTC. It specifies CASSLQGQGTSGANVLTF. The rearrangement links TRBV27 to TRBJ2-6, with 10 bases identical to TRBD1. Germline CDR1 MNHEY, CDR2 SMNVEV (reference sequence). Germline trimming cut 6 bases from V and 0 bases from J; bases unmatched to any gene: 8. The CDR3 extends over 18 amino acids.

The gene calls are TRBV6-5 and TRBJ1-5; D not certain. Per the germline V gene, CDR1 is MNHEY and CDR2 is SVGAGI. The CDR3 sequence is 15 residues long. Trimming stripped 7 bases from V and 4 bases from J, with 17 bases between. CDR3 nucleotide sequence: TGTGCCAGCAAGGGTGGTCCGTCACAGAATCAGCCCCAGCATTTT. It is translated as CASKGGPSQNQPQHF.

The CDR3 nucleotides are TGTGCCAGCGTACCAACAGGGGGCTCTGGAAACACCATATATTTT. This encodes CASVPTGGSGNTIYF. The rearrangement joins TRBV2 to TRBJ1-3; 8 bases fit TRBD1. The CDR3 length is 15 residues. With 8 bases clipped from V and 0 bases from J, the junction kept 6 bases outside the gene matches. Germline V gene data show CDR1 as SNHLY and CDR2 as FYNNEI.

The rearrangement joins TRBV24-1 to TRBJ2-5; D is possibly TRBD1 (6 bases). CDR3 length equals 16 residues. Germline V gives CDR1 KGHDR, CDR2 SFDVKD. The V end was cut by 3 bases, the J end by 0 bases, with 13 bases between. The CDR3: CATSDRGTTYQETQYF. For the CDR3, the DNA is TGTGCCACCAGTGATAGGGGGACCACGTACCAAGAGACCCAGTACTTC.

The CDR3 DNA is TGCGCCAGCAGCCAAGGGAGGGGATTAGAGACCCAGTACTTC. Translated, it gives CASSQGRGLETQYF. The chain has TRBV4-1 and TRBJ2-5; D may be TRBD2 (6 bases). CDR1 and CDR2 (germline): MGHRA, YSYEKL. The CDR3 consists of 14 residues. Trimming stripped 1 base from V and 4 bases from J, with 10 bases between.